The 15 T cell receptor beta chains below all came from one sample that was sequenced in a study of blood T cell repertoires in COVID-19. Using immunoSEQ multiplex PCR, the repertoire was profiled, and TCRdb retains in-frame clones only, with some absent. The data show roughly 69,000 clones, 88% seen once. Material for sequencing was peripheral blood. These receptors came from a human donor in a cohort sampled during active COVID-19.

The chain carries TRBV2 and TRBJ2-1; TRBD2 matches at 7 bases. Germline V gene data show CDR1 as SNHLY and CDR2 as FYNNEI. This CDR3 contains 15 residues. Trimming removed 6 bases from V and 2 bases from J; junction bases left unmatched: 7. The chain's CDR3 is CASRSIAGTYNEQFF. As DNA, the CDR3 is TGTGCCAGCAGATCAATAGCGGGTACCTACAATGAGCAGTTCTTC.

CDR3 coding DNA: TGTGCCAGCAGCCCGGGTGGCGGGAAAGGAGAGACCCAGTACTTC. Its translation: CASSPGGGKGETQYF. The rearrangement uses TRBV6-5 and TRBJ2-5, with D possibly matching TRBD2 (6 bases). The germline gives CDR1 MNHEY, CDR2 SVGAGI. Trimming left V 6 bases short and J 4 bases short, with 18 bases between. CDR3 size: 15 residues.

The rearrangement joins TRBV15 to TRBJ2-5, with a possible D match to TRBD1 (6 bases). The V gene's germline CDR1 is LNHNV and CDR2 YYDKDF (reference sequence). The CDR3 is made up of 14 amino acids. V was cut by 2 bases and J by 4 bases, with 11 bases left in between. The chain's CDR3 is CATSRLRGRETQYF. For the CDR3, the DNA is TGTGCCACCAGCAGACTCAGGGGTCGAGAGACCCAGTACTTC. Drawing the rest from reference TRBV15 and TRBJ2-5, the complete variable domain is DAMVIQNPRYQVTQFGKPVTLSCSQTLNHNVMYWYQQKSSQAPKLLFHYYDKDFNNEADTPDNFQSRRPNTSFCFLDIRSPGLGDTAMYLCATSRLRGRETQYFGPGTRLLVL.

The sample holds one count of this clone. The chain joins TRBV19 to TRBJ1-2, with D unclear. V shed 8 bases and J shed 3 bases, with 13 bases lying between them. The CDR3 covers 13 residues. The germline V gene encodes CDR1 LNHDA and CDR2 SQIVND (reference sequence). DNA of the CDR3: TGTGCCAGTGGCGGCCTAGACGACTATGGCTACACCTTC. As protein: CASGGLDDYGYTF.

This sequence joins TRBV14 and TRBJ1-4; no reliable D call. Germline lookup yields CDR1 SGHDN and CDR2 FVKESK. The CDR3 spans 14 residues. Trimming took off 3 bases at V and 7 bases at J, with 12 bases between the two ends. The CDR3: CASSHSGNREKLFF. The DNA of the CDR3 is TGTGCCAGCAGCCATTCCGGGAACCGTGAAAAACTGTTTTTT.

This sequence joins TRBV2 and TRBJ2-4, with 10 bases fitting TRBD1. CDR1 is SNHLY, CDR2 FYNNEI, per germline. This CDR3 has 13 amino acids. V gave up 6 bases and J gave up 6 bases; unmatched junction bases: 2. CDR3 loop: CASSGTGVNIQYF. The DNA for the CDR3 is TGTGCCAGCAGCGGGACAGGGGTAAACATTCAGTACTTC.

This clone was seen only a few times. V and J are TRBV5-1 and TRBJ1-1; D is undetermined. This CDR3 comprises 15 residues. Germline V gene sequence: CDR1 SGHRS, CDR2 YFSETQ. V was clipped by 0 bases and J by 3 bases, with 12 bases between them. CDR3 sequence (DNA): TGCGCCAGCAGCTTGGGTATGAGGGCGGACACTGAAGCTTTCTTT. This encodes CASSLGMRADTEAFF.

J is TRBJ1-2 and V is TRBV6-6; TRBD1 agrees at 7 bases. V was pared by 6 bases and J by 2 bases, with 3 bases of the junction left unmatched. Germline V lookup: CDR1 MNHNY, CDR2 SVGAGI (reference sequence). This CDR3 spans 13 amino acids. The CDR3 spells CASSPGQNYGYTF. The CDR3 bases are TGTGCCAGCAGCCCGGGACAGAACTATGGCTACACCTTC.

The chain couples TRBV19 to TRBJ1-6; 8 positions match TRBD1. This CDR3 region has 18 residues. Germline lookup yields CDR1 LNHDA and CDR2 SQIVND (reference sequence). V trimming: 3 bases; J trimming: 7 bases; junction bases outside the gene matches: 14. CDR3: CASSILPPDRGGNSPLHF. CDR3 nucleotide sequence: TGTGCCAGTAGTATCCTACCCCCCGACAGGGGCGGGAATTCACCCCTCCACTTT.

This rearrangement joins TRBV27 to TRBJ2-1; D might be TRBD1 (7 bases). Germline lookup yields CDR1 MNHEY and CDR2 SMNVEV (reference sequence). Trimming took off 8 bases at V and 5 bases at J, with 13 bases between the two ends. The CDR3 covers 13 residues. CDR3 in amino acids: CASGGTANNEQFF. CDR3 coding DNA: TGTGCCAGCGGCGGGACAGCGAACAATGAGCAGTTCTTC.

The chain couples TRBV7-6 to TRBJ2-1; D unclear. CDR1 SGHVS and CDR2 FNYEAQ come from the germline V gene. CDR3 length equals 16 residues. V was cut by 1 base and J by 0 bases, with 10 bases left in between. CDR3 in amino acids: CASSLVAGSSYNEQFF. CDR3 nucleotides: TGTGCCAGCAGCTTAGTAGCCGGAAGCTCCTACAATGAGCAGTTCTTC.

V gene TRBV27 combines with J gene TRBJ1-6; TRBD1 aligns across 7 bases. CDR1 is MNHEY and CDR2 is SMNVEV in the germline V gene (reference sequence). CDR3 length: 20 residues. V dropped 7 bases and J dropped 0; count of bases not matched to a gene: 18. CDR3 sequence (DNA): TGTGCCAGCACCCCTCCAGGGACAGTCCTACCCCGCTCCTATAATTCACCCCTCCACTTT. Protein product: CASTPPGTVLPRSYNSPLHF.

This chain uses TRBV4-2 with TRBJ1-3, with a possible D match to TRBD1 (6 bases). Germline loops: CDR1 LGHNA, CDR2 YNFKEQ. The CDR3 contains 19 residues. V was trimmed by 1 base and J by 4 bases, leaving 23 bases between them. The CDR3 DNA sequence: TGTGCCAGCAGCCAAGCTATCATCGCCATCGGGGGGCAAGGAAACACCATATATTTT. Protein product: CASSQAIIAIGGQGNTIYF.

The chain uses TRBV4-1 and TRBJ1-5; D unclear. The CDR3 has 15 residues. Trimming took 0 bases from V and 0 from J, leaving 6 bases between them. Germline CDR1 MGHRA, CDR2 YSYEKL. CDR3 coding DNA: TGCGCCAGCAGCCAAGATACCAGTAGCAATCAGCCCCAGCATTTT. It codes for CASSQDTSSNQPQHF.

The V and J genes are TRBV4-3 and TRBJ2-5, with D possibly matching TRBD2 (7 bases). V lost 4 bases to trimming and J lost 2 bases, with 14 bases between them. This CDR3 has 15 amino acids. Germline V CDR1 and CDR2: LGHNA, YSLEER. The CDR3 nucleotides are TGCGCCAGCAGCCGGTGGGGGGGACAACAAGAGACCCAGTACTTC. Translated: CASSRWGGQQETQYF.